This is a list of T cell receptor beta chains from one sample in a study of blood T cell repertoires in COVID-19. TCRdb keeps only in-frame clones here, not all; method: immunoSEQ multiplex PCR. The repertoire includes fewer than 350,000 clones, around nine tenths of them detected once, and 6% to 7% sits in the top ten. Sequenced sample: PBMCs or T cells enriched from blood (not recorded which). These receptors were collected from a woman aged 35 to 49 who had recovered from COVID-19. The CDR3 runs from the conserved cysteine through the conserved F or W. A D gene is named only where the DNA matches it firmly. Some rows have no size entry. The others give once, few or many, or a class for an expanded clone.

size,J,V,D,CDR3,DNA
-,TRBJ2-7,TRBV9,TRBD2,CASSAPGLAGLADEQYF,TGTGCCAGCAGCGCTCCGGGGCTTGCAGGACTAGCGGACGAGCAGTACTTC
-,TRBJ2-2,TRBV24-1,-,CATSDPARTITGELFF,TGTGCCACCAGTGATCCGGCTCGGACAATCACCGGGGAGCTGTTTTTT
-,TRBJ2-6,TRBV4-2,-,CASSQGPGESGANVLTF,TGTGCCAGCAGCCAAGGTCCAGGGGAATCTGGGGCCAACGTCCTGACTTTC
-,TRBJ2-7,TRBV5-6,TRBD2,CASSPRLAGISYEQYF,TGTGCCAGCAGCCCTAGACTAGCGGGTATCTCCTACGAGCAGTACTTC
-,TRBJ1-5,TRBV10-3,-,CAISEQGGNQPQHF,TGTGCCATCAGTGAACAGGGAGGCAATCAGCCCCAGCATTTT
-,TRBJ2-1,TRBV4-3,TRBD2,CASRGEGWNEQFF,TGCGCCAGCAGAGGGGAGGGGTGGAATGAGCAGTTCTTC
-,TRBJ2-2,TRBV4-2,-,CASSQDRGLYTGELFF,TGTGCCAGCAGCCAAGATCGAGGCCTTTACACCGGGGAGCTGTTTTTT
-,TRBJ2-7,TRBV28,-,CASRPTRTGRDFDTYEQYF,TGTGCCAGCAGACCGACCAGGACGGGCCGGGACTTCGATACCTACGAGCAGTACTTC
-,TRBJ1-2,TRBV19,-,CASSPRMTVSGYTF,TGTGCCAGTAGTCCGCGGATGACAGTTTCTGGCTACACCTTC
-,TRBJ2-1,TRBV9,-,CASSVDVGSYNEQFF,TGTGCCAGCAGCGTAGATGTCGGTTCCTACAATGAGCAGTTCTTC
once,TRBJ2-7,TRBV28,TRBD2,CASRAGTTLYEQYF,TGTGCCAGCAGGGCCGGGACTACTCTCTACGAGCAGTACTTC
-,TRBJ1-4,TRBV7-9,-,CASSLPYRESLLF,TGTGCCAGCAGCTTACCCTACAGGGAATCCCTTCTCTTT
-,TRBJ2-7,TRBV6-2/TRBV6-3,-,CASSYSDGNEQYF,TGTGCCAGCAGTTACTCGGACGGGAACGAGCAGTACTTC
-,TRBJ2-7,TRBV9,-,CASSGRAYYEQYF,TGTGCCAGCAGCGGGAGGGCCTACTACGAGCAGTACTTC
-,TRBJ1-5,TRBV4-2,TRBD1,CASSPRTGGYSNQPQHF,TGTGCCAGCAGCCCCCGGACAGGGGGATATAGCAATCAGCCCCAGCATTTT
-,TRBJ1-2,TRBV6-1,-,CASSEPGDYGYTF,TGTGCCAGCAGTGAACCGGGAGACTATGGCTACACCTTC
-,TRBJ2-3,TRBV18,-,CASSPVDNTQYF,TGTGCCAGCTCACCCGTAGATAATACGCAGTATTTT
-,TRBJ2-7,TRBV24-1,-,CATSDAGRGLDEQYF,TGTGCCACCAGTGACGCGGGCAGGGGTCTTGACGAGCAGTACTTC
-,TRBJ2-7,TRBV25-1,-,CASSEFETGTYEQYF,TGTGCCAGCAGTGAATTCGAGACAGGAACGTACGAGCAGTACTTC
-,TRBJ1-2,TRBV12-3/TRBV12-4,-,CASSLGVSDGYTF,TGTGCCAGCAGTTTGGGAGTCAGTGATGGCTACACCTTC
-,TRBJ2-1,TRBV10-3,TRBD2,CAISGLAGEGNEQFF,TGTGCCATCAGTGGACTAGCGGGAGAAGGGAATGAGCAGTTCTTC
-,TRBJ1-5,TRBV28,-,CASWSLNQPQHF,TGTGCCTCCTGGAGCCTCAATCAGCCCCAGCATTTT
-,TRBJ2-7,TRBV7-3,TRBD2,CASKGPSGRTTYEQYF,TGTGCCAGCAAGGGGCCTAGCGGGAGGACGACCTACGAGCAGTACTTC
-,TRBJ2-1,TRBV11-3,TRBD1,CASSLTGGEQFF,TGTGCCAGCAGCCTGACAGGGGGAGAGCAGTTCTTC
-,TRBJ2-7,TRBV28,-,CASSLEQGSYEQYF,TGTGCCAGCAGTTTAGAGCAGGGATCCTACGAGCAGTACTTC
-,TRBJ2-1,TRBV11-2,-,CASSPTPGRGEQFF,TGTGCCAGCAGCCCAACCCCCGGCAGGGGCGAGCAGTTCTTC
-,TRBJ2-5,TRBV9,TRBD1,CASSVEGQGRAETQYF,TGTGCCAGCAGCGTAGAGGGACAGGGACGAGCAGAGACCCAGTACTTC